This T cell receptor (beta chain) comes out of a study of T-cell reconstitution after alpha-beta-depleted transplantation in children. This clonotype was counted between two and nine times. Library preparation (for TCRbeta) was performed with unique molecular identifiers. TCRdb recomputed calls from the PCR reads with MiXCR, one row per CDR3 protein. The data show 500,000 or so distinct CDR3 sequences, 32% seen once. V trimming: 0 bases; J trimming: 4 bases; junction bases outside the gene matches: 5. This CDR3 region has 16 residues. Per the germline V gene, CDR1 is LGHNA and CDR2 is YSLEER. J is TRBJ1-2 and V is TRBV4-3; 10 bases match TRBD1. This receptor was taken from a human donor who donated a stem cell graft to a child with aplastic anemia. Sequenced material: PBMCs from the stem cell graft donor, taken from the stem cell graft. CDR3 amino acids: CASSQEGGQGLYGYTF. CDR3 in DNA: TGCGCCAGCAGCCAAGAGGGGGGACAGGGGCTCTATGGCTACACCTTC.